The 10 T cell receptor beta chains listed next were all sequenced from one sample in a study of CXCR3-negative and CXCR3-positive naive CD8 T cells. UMI-tagged TRB cDNA libraries were built via 5' RACE. TCRdb re-called the 5' RACE reads; one entry per CDR3 protein, DNA not given. In total, the table holds roughly 56,000 distinct CDR3 sequences. Sequenced sample: naive CXCR3- CD8+ T cells from blood. Subset described: CD45RO-CCR7+CD27+CD95- naive CD8+ T cells lacking CXCR3 (TNR3-). The receptors were gathered from a human donor in good health. Some clones in this sample may be carry-over from other donors' samples.

V gene TRBV9 combines with J gene TRBJ2-5. The V gene's germline CDR1 is SGDLS and CDR2 YYNGEE. The CDR3 runs to 13 residues. CDR3: CASSGQLQETQYF.

The V gene is TRBV5-1, the J gene TRBJ1-1. The CDR3 is made up of 15 amino acids. Germline CDR1 is SGHRS and CDR2 is YFSETQ. CDR3 loop: CASSFYGGFDTEAFF.

V is TRBV7-9 and J is TRBJ2-5; the D call from TCRdb, TRBD1, cannot be confirmed without DNA. Germline V gene lookup returns CDR1 SEHNR and CDR2 FQNEAQ (reference sequence). CDR3 length equals 14 residues. The CDR3: CASSSLDSGETQYF.

V usage is TRBV28 and J usage is TRBJ2-3. The CDR3 covers 14 residues. The V gene's germline CDR1 is MDHEN and CDR2 SYDVKM. The CDR3 here is CASSSRRPTDTQYF.

The J gene is TRBJ1-1, the V gene TRBV29-1; no DNA is available, so the TRBD1 call from TCRdb remains unchecked. The CDR3 sequence is 12 residues long. CDR1 SQVTM and CDR2 ANQGSEA come from the germline V gene. The CDR3 spells CSVAGGNTEAFF.

J is TRBJ2-7 and V is TRBV7-9. CDR1 SEHNR and CDR2 FQNEAQ come from the germline V gene (reference sequence). The CDR3 sequence is 16 residues long. The CDR3 sequence is CASSSPGSQASYEQYF.

The CDR3 sequence is CASSGTRGDTGELFF. The rearrangement links TRBV12-3 or TRBV12-4 to TRBJ2-2; TCRdb names TRBD2, which stays unverified in the absence of DNA. This CDR3 region has 15 residues.

The V and J genes are TRBV4-3 and TRBJ2-3; as DNA is missing, the TRBD1 call by TCRdb cannot be tested. The germline gives CDR1 LGHNA, CDR2 YSLEER. The CDR3 length is 16 residues. This chain's CDR3 is CASSRGSVPSTDTQYF.

The gene calls are TRBV27 and TRBJ2-1. Germline CDR1 reads MNHEY; CDR2 reads SMNVEV (reference sequence). This CDR3 is built from 17 residues. The CDR3 sequence: CASSLLGSQTFYNEQFF.

The rearrangement links TRBV11-2 to TRBJ2-5; TCRdb names TRBD2, which stays unverified in the absence of DNA. Per germline, CDR1 SGHAT and CDR2 FQNNGV. The CDR3 length is 16 residues. The CDR3 sequence is CASSSPWSGLQETQYF.